This T cell receptor (beta chain) came from a study of patients and donors after allogeneic stem cell transplantation. This CDR3 region has 15 residues. Trimming at V came to 7 bases and at J to 3 bases, leaving 5 bases not matched to a gene. MiXCR was run by TCRdb on the RT-PCR reads, yielding one entry per CDR3 protein. The sample has 70,000 or so distinct CDR3 sequences, about 30% seen once. The sample holds a few counts of this clonotype. Sequencing input: blood, either unsorted or a sorted T cell fraction (not recorded which). V usage is TRBV12-3 or TRBV12-4 and J usage is TRBJ2-7; TRBD2 agrees at 14 bases. This clonotype was sampled from a human donor who was either an allogeneic HSCT recipient or a stem cell or donor lymphocyte infusion donor (not recorded which). It is not recorded whose cells these are; they may come from a transplant donor. The CDR3 DNA reads as TGTGCCAGCACTTACGGGACTAGCGGGAGCTACGAGCAGTACTTC. It is translated as CASTYGTSGSYEQYF.